Included here is one T cell receptor (beta chain) sequence, with context. The authors ran a second PCR of roughly 6 to 11 cycles using a sample-barcoded 5' primer and a J-beta primer mix. TCRdb reprocessed the 5' RACE reads with MiXCR, giving one entry per CDR3 protein. The sample comprises about 780,000 distinct CDR3 sequences, about 47% of which are singletons, and around 18% rests with the top ten. Investigators took about 10 milliliters of peripheral blood from every donor. This sample was taken from a study of blood T cells in healthy people across ages. V lost 7 bases and J 4 bases, leaving 10 bases between the germline ends. The CDR3 totals 11 residues. Germline V gene lookup returns CDR1 DFQATT and CDR2 SNEGSKA (reference sequence).

The receptor was isolated from an older man in good health. The specimen was blood. This chain joins TRBV20-1 and TRBJ1-2, with D unclear. The CDR3 DNA follows: TGCAGTGTCATTCTCCCCTATGGCTACACCTTC. It encodes CSVILPYGYTF.